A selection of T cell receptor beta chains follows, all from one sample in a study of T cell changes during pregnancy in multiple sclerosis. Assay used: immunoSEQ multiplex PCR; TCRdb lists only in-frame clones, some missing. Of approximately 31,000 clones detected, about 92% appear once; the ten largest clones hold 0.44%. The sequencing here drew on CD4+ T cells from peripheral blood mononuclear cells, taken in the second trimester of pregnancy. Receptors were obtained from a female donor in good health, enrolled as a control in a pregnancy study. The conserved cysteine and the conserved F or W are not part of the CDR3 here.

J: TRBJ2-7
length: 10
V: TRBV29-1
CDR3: SVEKATGEQY

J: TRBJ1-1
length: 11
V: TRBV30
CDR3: AWELRGVTSAF

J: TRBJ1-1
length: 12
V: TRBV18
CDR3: ASSPGAGNTEAF

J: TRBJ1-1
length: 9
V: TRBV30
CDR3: AWRGAAEAF

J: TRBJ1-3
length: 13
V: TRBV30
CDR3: AWSTRRSTGNTIY

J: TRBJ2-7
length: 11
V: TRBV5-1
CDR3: ASSSTGGYEQY

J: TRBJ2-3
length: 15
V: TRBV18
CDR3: ASSPPVTGGATDTQY

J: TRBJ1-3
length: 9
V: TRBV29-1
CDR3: SVEDSGAIY

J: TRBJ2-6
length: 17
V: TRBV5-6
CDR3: ASSPGRQGYPSGANVLT

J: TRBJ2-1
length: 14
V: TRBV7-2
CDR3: ASSLMGTSPYNEQF

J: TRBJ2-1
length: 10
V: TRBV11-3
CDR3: ASSFRGPEQF

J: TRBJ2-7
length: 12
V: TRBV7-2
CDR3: ASRPAGASYEQY

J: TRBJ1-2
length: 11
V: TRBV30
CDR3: AWGGQNNYGYT

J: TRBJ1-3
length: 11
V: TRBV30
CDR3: AKQTGAGNTIY

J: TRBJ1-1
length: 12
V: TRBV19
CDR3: ASSIGQANTEAF

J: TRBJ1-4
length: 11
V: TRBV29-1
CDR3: SVTGPTNEKLF

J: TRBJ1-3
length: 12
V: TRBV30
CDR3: AFSRGGGGNTIY

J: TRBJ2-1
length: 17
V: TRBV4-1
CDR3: ASSPLLGWASGRRNEQF

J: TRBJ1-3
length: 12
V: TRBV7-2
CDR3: ASSLTGGGNTIY

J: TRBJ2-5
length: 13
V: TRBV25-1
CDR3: ASSDLAGGTATQY

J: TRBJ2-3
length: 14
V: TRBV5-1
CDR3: ASSLEGGRAADTQY

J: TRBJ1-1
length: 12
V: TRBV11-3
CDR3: ASSLGQGGTEAF

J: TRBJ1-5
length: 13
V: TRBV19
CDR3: ASSTPGSSNQPQH

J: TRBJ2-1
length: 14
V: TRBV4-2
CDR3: ASSPGSSGGYNEQF

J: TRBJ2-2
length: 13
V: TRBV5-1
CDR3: ASSLVGSNTGELF

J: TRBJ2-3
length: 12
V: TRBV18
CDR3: ASSPWGGTDTQY

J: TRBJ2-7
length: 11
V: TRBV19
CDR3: ASSTGHLDEQY

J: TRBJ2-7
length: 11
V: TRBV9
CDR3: ASSVVLGGEQY

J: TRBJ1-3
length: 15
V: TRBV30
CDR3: AWSPSGRGNFGNTIY

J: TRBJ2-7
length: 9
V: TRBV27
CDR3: ASRALNEQY

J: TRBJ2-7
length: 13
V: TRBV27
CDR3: ASSLGTGKAYEQY

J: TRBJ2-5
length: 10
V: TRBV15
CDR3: ATSTPFLTQY

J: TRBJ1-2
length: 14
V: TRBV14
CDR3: ASSQGREPSFFGYT

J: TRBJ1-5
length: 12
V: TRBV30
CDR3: AWSAGDGNQPQH

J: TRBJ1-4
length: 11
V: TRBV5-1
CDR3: ASSLTGEEKLF

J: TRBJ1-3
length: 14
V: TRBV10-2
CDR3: ASSEPRGPSGNTIY

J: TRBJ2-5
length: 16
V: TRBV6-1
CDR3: ASSEKGSGAGVGETQY

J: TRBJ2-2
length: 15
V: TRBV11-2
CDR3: ASSFSRLAGGSGELF

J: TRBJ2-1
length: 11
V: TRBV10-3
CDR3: AITSGRRNEQF

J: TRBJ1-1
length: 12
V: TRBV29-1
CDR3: SVGDRGLNTEAF

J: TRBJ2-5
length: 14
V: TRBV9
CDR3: ASSARTSGSKETQY

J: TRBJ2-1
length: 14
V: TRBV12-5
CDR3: ASGLIGLAGVNEQF

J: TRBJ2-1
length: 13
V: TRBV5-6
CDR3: ASSSAGAPGNEQF

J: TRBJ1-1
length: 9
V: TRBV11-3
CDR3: ASSSQAEAF

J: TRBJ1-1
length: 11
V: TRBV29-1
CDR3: SVERDLNTEAF

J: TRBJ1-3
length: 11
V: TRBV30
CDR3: AWSDSSGNTIY

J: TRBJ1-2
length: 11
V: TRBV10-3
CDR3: AISKDGDYGYT

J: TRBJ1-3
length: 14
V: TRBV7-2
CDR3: ASSPHLNQGGNTIY

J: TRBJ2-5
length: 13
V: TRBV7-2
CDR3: ASSVPAGGWETQY

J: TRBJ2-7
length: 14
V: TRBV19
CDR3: ASSFGLAEKSYEQY

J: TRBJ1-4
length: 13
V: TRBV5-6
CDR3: ASSPTGQSNEKLF

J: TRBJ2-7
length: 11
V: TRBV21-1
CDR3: ASSSTGNYEQY

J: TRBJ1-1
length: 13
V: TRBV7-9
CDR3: ASRQNRTGRAEAF

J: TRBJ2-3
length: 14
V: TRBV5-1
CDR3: ASSLASSGSTDTQY

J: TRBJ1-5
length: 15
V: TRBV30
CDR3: AWSNPNRGGSNQPQH

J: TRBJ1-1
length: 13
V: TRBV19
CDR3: ASRNSGTVNTEAF

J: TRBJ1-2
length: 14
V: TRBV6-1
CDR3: ASSEVGGNVGYGYT

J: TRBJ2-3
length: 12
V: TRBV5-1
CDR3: ASRNGQSTDTQY

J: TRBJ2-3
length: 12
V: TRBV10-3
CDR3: AIGAGPSTDTQY